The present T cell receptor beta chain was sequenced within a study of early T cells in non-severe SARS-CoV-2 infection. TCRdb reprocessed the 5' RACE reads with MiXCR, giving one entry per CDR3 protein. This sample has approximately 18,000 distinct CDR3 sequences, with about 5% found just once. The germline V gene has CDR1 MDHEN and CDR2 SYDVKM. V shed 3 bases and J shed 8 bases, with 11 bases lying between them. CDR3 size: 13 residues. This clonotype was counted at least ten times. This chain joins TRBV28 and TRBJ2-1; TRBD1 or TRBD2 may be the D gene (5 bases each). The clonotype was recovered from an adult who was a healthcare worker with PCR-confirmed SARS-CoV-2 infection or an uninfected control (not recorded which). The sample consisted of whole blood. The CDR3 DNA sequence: TGTGCCAGCAGTTTTCTCAGGGAGCATGAGCAGTTCTTC. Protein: CASSFLREHEQFF. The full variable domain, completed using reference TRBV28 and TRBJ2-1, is DVKVTQSSRYLVKRTGEKVFLECVQDMDHENMFWYRQDPGLGLRLIYFSYDVKMKEKGDIPEGYSVSREKKERFSLILESASTNQTSMYLCASSFLREHEQFFGPGTRLTVL.